The 29 T cell receptor beta chains below come from one sample, sequenced in a study of blood T cells in healthy people across ages. For the second PCR, which ran for about 7 to 11 cycles, a sample-barcoded 5' primer and a J-beta primer mix were used. TCRdb reanalysed the 5' RACE reads using MiXCR and keeps one entry per CDR3 protein. The sample includes 1.5 million to 2 million distinct CDR3 sequences, around 50% of them seen just once. The sequenced sample was blood. The receptor set was obtained from a woman between 40 and 55 years old in good health.

V gene TRBV9 combines with J gene TRBJ1-1; TRBD1 agrees at 7 bases. CDR1 and CDR2 (germline): SGDLS, YYNGEE. CDR3 length equals 14 residues. With 6 bases clipped from V and 4 bases from J, the junction kept 9 bases outside the gene matches. The CDR3 region is CASTPLSGGTEAFF. The CDR3 bases are TGTGCCAGCACCCCGCTTTCAGGGGGCACTGAAGCTTTCTTT.

This clonotype was seen only a few times. This chain links TRBV29-1 with TRBJ2-4, with 10 bases lining up with TRBD2. Germline loops: CDR1 SQVTM, CDR2 ANQGSEA. V lost 1 base and J lost 6; bases outside the gene matches: 9. The CDR3 loop spans 16 amino acids. The CDR3 is CSVEVPASGGRNIQYF. For the CDR3, the DNA is TGCAGCGTTGAAGTCCCCGCTAGCGGGGGAAGAAACATTCAGTACTTC. Filled out from reference TRBV29-1 and TRBJ2-4, the complete variable domain reads SAVISQKPSRDICQRGTSLTIQCQVDSQVTMMFWYRQQPGQSLTLIATANQGSEATYESGFVIDKFPISRPNLTFSTLTVSNMSPEDSSIYLCSVEVPASGGRNIQYFGAGTRLSVL.

V gene TRBV6-5 combines with J gene TRBJ2-3, with 7 bases identical to TRBD2. The germline V gene encodes CDR1 MNHEY and CDR2 SVGAGI. Unmatched junction bases numbered 9, after V lost 8 bases and J lost 1 base. The CDR3 runs 15 residues. The CDR3 reads CASGRAGIGTDTQYF. In DNA form, the CDR3 reads TGTGCCAGCGGGAGAGCGGGGATTGGCACAGATACGCAGTATTTT.

This rearrangement joins TRBV20-1 to TRBJ2-7, with 7 bases identical to TRBD1. Germline assignment: CDR1 DFQATT and CDR2 SNEGSKA (reference sequence). This CDR3 has 15 residues. The trim removed 1 base at V and 6 bases at J, leaving 12 bases unmatched. The chain's CDR3 is CSARVGTALVLEQYF. CDR3 sequence (DNA): TGCAGTGCTAGAGTCGGGACAGCGCTTGTCCTCGAGCAGTACTTC.

This chain joins TRBV5-1 and TRBJ1-2; D is undetermined. V was shortened by 9 bases and J by 7 bases, with 19 bases between the two germline ends. Germline V CDR1 and CDR2: SGHRS, YFSETQ. The CDR3 is 13 residues long. In DNA, the CDR3 is TGCGCCACCAAAGAAGCAGGAGGCATTGGCTACACCTTC. Protein: CATKEAGGIGYTF.

This clonotype was counted between two and nine times. V usage is TRBV28 and J usage is TRBJ2-5; TRBD2 aligns across 8 bases. After removal of 4 bases from V and 3 bases from J, the junction contained 13 bases not matched to a gene. The V gene's germline CDR1 is MDHEN and CDR2 SYDVKM. The CDR3 totals 17 residues. CDR3 in amino acids: CASSSPPRTSYEETQYF. CDR3 DNA sequence: TGTGCCAGCAGTTCTCCACCTCGGACTAGCTACGAAGAGACCCAGTACTTC.

The chain combines TRBV20-1 with TRBJ2-5; 7 nucleotides match TRBD2. The germline CDR1 and CDR2 sequences are DFQATT and SNEGSKA (reference sequence). Trimming took 1 base from V and 5 from J; bases not matched to a gene: 4. The CDR3 totals 13 residues. CDR3 DNA sequence: TGCAGTGCTAGAGCGACTAGCCGCGAGACCCAGTACTTC. It yields the protein CSARATSRETQYF.

The rearrangement links TRBV11-2 to TRBJ2-3; TRBD2 matches 15 bases. CDR1 is SGHAT and CDR2 is FQNNGV in the germline V gene. This CDR3 has 17 amino acids. Losses at the gene ends were 5 bases for V and 6 bases for J; bases not matched to a gene: 9. CDR3 sequence: CASSPGTSGGWDDTQYF. The DNA of the CDR3 is TGTGCCAGCAGCCCCGGGACTAGCGGGGGGTGGGACGATACGCAGTATTTT.

This clonotype was picked up a small number of times. The rearrangement uses TRBV5-1 and TRBJ2-3; TRBD2 agrees at 8 bases. The CDR3 has 16 residues. The trim removed 7 bases at V and 0 bases at J, leaving 10 bases unmatched. Germline V CDR1 and CDR2: SGHRS, YFSETQ. CDR3 in DNA: TGCGCCAGCCGCCCCGGGGGGGCCCGTAGCACAGATACGCAGTATTTT. It yields the protein CASRPGGARSTDTQYF.

This clonotype appeared a few times. The chain joins TRBV7-2 to TRBJ1-6, with D uncertain. The germline V gene encodes CDR1 SGHTA and CDR2 FQGNSA. This CDR3 is built from 13 residues. The germline V and J ends were trimmed by 1 base and 9 bases, with 7 bases remaining between them. The CDR3 DNA sequence: TGTGCCAGCAGCTTAGTGGGGATTTCACCCCTCCACTTT. Translating it yields CASSLVGISPLHF.

This clonotype was seen just once. Mismatch with germline at one junction end may stem from a read error. This chain joins TRBV20-1 and TRBJ2-5; D not certain. Germline V gives CDR1 DFQATT, CDR2 SNEGSKA (reference sequence). CDR3 length: 13 residues. The CDR3 DNA follows: TGCAGTGCACCCAAAGACGTCCAAGAGACCCGGTACTTC. The encoded protein is CSAPKDVQETRYF.

The V and J genes are TRBV20-1 and TRBJ2-1, with D tentatively TRBD2 (7 bases). The CDR3 runs to 14 residues. The germline CDR1 and CDR2 sequences are DFQATT and SNEGSKA (reference sequence). Trimming took 3 bases from V and 6 from J, leaving 15 bases between them. The chain's CDR3 is CSASHGGRFNEQFF. For the CDR3, the DNA is TGCAGTGCTAGTCACGGGGGGCGCTTCAATGAGCAGTTCTTC.

Only a few counts were recorded for this clonotype. The junction differs from germline at one of its ends, possibly a read error. V usage is TRBV7-2 and J usage is TRBJ2-7; D unresolved. This CDR3 contains 13 residues. CDR1 SGHTA and CDR2 FQGNSA come from the germline V gene. CDR3 sequence reads: CASSPYAPYERYF. In DNA form, the CDR3 reads TGTGCCAGCAGCCCTTATGCCCCCTACGAGCGGTACTTC.

The V call is TRBV13, the J call TRBJ1-6; a possible D gene is TRBD1 (5 bases). The CDR3 runs to 15 residues. Germline-derived CDR1 and CDR2 are PRHDT and FYEKMQ (reference sequence). The ends were cut back, 0 bases at V and 9 bases at J, with 12 bases in the middle. CDR3 coding DNA: TGTGCCAGCAGCTTAGGCGGGGGGTTAGGTTCACCCCTCCACTTT. Its translation is CASSLGGGLGSPLHF.

The chain recombines TRBV4-3 with TRBJ1-1, with no clear D. V was clipped by 2 bases and J by 1 base, with 2 bases between them. This CDR3 has 12 amino acids. Germline V gene sequence: CDR1 LGHNA, CDR2 YSLEER. The CDR3 DNA is TGCGCCAGCAGCCAACAGAACACTGAAGCTTTCTTT. Translating gives CASSQQNTEAFF.

This clonotype was counted a single time. The chain uses TRBV12-3 or TRBV12-4 and TRBJ1-4; the D gene is possibly TRBD1 (5 bases). The CDR3 has 13 amino acids. The V end lost 0 bases, the J end lost 8 bases, and 7 bases lay between the germline ends. CDR3 protein: CASSLAGEEKLFF. The CDR3 bases are TGTGCCAGCAGTTTAGCGGGGGAGGAAAAACTGTTTTTT.

CDR3 protein: CSARRGGNEQYF. Written as DNA, the CDR3 is TGCAGTGCTAGACGAGGGGGGAACGAGCAGTACTTC. The chain has TRBV20-1 and TRBJ2-7; D assignment may be TRBD1 or TRBD2 (6 bases each). This CDR3 has 12 amino acids. The ends were cut back, 2 bases at V and 5 bases at J, with 10 bases in the middle. Germline loops: CDR1 DFQATT, CDR2 SNEGSKA (reference sequence).

The rearrangement joins TRBV12-3 or TRBV12-4 to TRBJ2-7; D is ambiguous. The J call could be wrong; TRBJ2-5 is a better fit for the DNA end. CDR3 length: 14 amino acids. In DNA form, the CDR3 reads TGTGCCAGCAGCCAAGCCGGGCCGCCGGAGACCCAGTACTTC. Its translation: CASSQAGPPETQYF.

The rearrangement joins TRBV20-1 to TRBJ1-2, with D perhaps matching TRBD1 (5 bases). This CDR3 is built from 17 residues. Germline CDR1 is DFQATT and CDR2 is SNEGSKA (reference sequence). V lost 0 bases, J lost 1 base, and 18 bases lay in between. The CDR3 DNA sequence: TGCAGTGCTAGAGACCACCGGGGGGGTTGGGGTAACTATGGCTACACCTTC. It translates to CSARDHRGGWGNYGYTF.

This clonotype was seen a handful of times. The chain is built from TRBV12-3 or TRBV12-4 and TRBJ2-5; a possible D gene is TRBD2 (6 bases). CDR3 length: 13 amino acids. The V end lost 8 bases, the J end lost 5 bases, and 15 bases lay between the germline ends. Here the CDR3 reads CASAFGGMETQYF. In nucleotides, the CDR3 is TGTGCCAGCGCTTTTGGGGGGATGGAGACCCAGTACTTC.

The gene calls are TRBV6-5 and TRBJ2-3, with 8 bases that match TRBD2. This CDR3 has 14 residues. The germline V gene encodes CDR1 MNHEY and CDR2 SVGAGI. V was pared by 2 bases and J by 5 bases, with 3 bases of the junction left unmatched. CDR3 bases: TGTGCCAGCAGTTACGCGGGGGGCCAAGATACGCAGTATTTT. It encodes CASSYAGGQDTQYF.

This clonotype was counted a few times. This sequence joins TRBV7-2 and TRBJ2-7; D gene unclear. Trimming took 1 base from V and 2 from J, leaving 15 bases between them. The CDR3 length is 16 residues. The germline CDR1 and CDR2 sequences are SGHTA and FQGNSA. CDR3 sequence (DNA): TGTGCCAGCAGCTTAGGGACCGTAGCCCGGACCTACGAGCAGTACTTC. Its translation: CASSLGTVARTYEQYF.

The V and J genes are TRBV12-3 or TRBV12-4 and TRBJ1-2; D is unresolved. The CDR3 contains 15 residues. V was pared by 6 bases and J by 4 bases, with 18 bases between. In nucleotides, the CDR3 is TGTGCCAGCAGCCGTCGTGGGCTGGACCTCTATGGCTACACCTTC. Amino acids: CASSRRGLDLYGYTF.

The V call is TRBV4-2, the J call TRBJ2-3; 7 nucleotides line up with TRBD1. Looked up from germline, CDR1 is LGHNA and CDR2 is YNFKEQ. There are 16 residues in the CDR3. Germline trimming cut 4 bases from V and 6 bases from J; bases unmatched to any gene: 13. The CDR3 sequence: CASSPTTGPFGDTQYF. The CDR3 DNA is TGTGCCAGCAGCCCTACGACAGGGCCTTTCGGGGATACGCAGTATTTT.

The chain uses TRBV19 and TRBJ1-6, with a weak D call TRBD1 (6 bases). Trimming cost V 5 bases and J 10 bases, with 18 bases left between them. CDR1 and CDR2 from the germline V gene are LNHDA and SQIVND (reference sequence). The CDR3 covers 15 residues. The CDR3 here is CASSPSGTRISPLHF. The CDR3 nucleotides read TGTGCCAGTAGTCCCTCCGGGACACGGATATCACCCCTCCACTTT.

This clonotype has only one observation. The genes are TRBV7-2 and TRBJ2-4, with D unresolved. The CDR3 is 12 residues long. The germline V gene encodes CDR1 SGHTA and CDR2 FQGNSA. Trimming stripped 4 bases from V and 5 bases from J, with 6 bases between. Here the CDR3 reads CASSYAQNIQYF. CDR3 nucleotide sequence: TGTGCCAGCAGCTACGCACAAAACATTCAGTACTTC. The full variable domain, its missing parts supplied by reference TRBV7-2 and TRBJ2-4, is GAGVSQSPSNKVTEKGKDVELRCDPISGHTALYWYRQSLGQGLEFLIYFQGNSAPDKSGLPSDRFSAERTGGSVSTLTIQRTQQEDSAVYLCASSYAQNIQYFGAGTRLSVL.

Many counts were recorded for this clonotype. The V gene is TRBV20-1, the J gene TRBJ2-7; 12 bases line up with TRBD2. This CDR3 spans 17 amino acids. Germline values: CDR1 DFQATT, CDR2 SNEGSKA (reference sequence). V was clipped by 2 bases and J by 6 bases; unmatched bases: 14. The chain's CDR3 is CSARSRARTSGAVEQYF. CDR3 in DNA: TGCAGTGCTAGATCCCGAGCACGGACTAGCGGGGCCGTCGAGCAGTACTTC.

V and J are TRBV6-5 and TRBJ2-3; a weak D match, TRBD1 (5 bases). The CDR3 spans 14 residues. The germline V gene has CDR1 MNHEY and CDR2 SVGAGI. V was shortened by 7 bases and J by 0 bases, with 11 bases between the two germline ends. The CDR3 DNA follows: TGTGCCAGCAAGTCGACAGCTAGCACAGATACGCAGTATTTT. Translation gives CASKSTASTDTQYF.

This clonotype was counted between two and nine times. The chain employs TRBV7-2 and TRBJ1-4; TRBD1 might be the D (5 bases). CDR1 and CDR2 from the germline V gene are SGHTA and FQGNSA. Trimming removed 5 bases at V and 5 bases at J, with 15 bases between. This CDR3 comprises 15 residues. The CDR3 region has the DNA TGTGCCAGCAGCCCTTCGGGACTCTCGAATGAAAAACTGTTTTTT. Residues: CASSPSGLSNEKLFF.